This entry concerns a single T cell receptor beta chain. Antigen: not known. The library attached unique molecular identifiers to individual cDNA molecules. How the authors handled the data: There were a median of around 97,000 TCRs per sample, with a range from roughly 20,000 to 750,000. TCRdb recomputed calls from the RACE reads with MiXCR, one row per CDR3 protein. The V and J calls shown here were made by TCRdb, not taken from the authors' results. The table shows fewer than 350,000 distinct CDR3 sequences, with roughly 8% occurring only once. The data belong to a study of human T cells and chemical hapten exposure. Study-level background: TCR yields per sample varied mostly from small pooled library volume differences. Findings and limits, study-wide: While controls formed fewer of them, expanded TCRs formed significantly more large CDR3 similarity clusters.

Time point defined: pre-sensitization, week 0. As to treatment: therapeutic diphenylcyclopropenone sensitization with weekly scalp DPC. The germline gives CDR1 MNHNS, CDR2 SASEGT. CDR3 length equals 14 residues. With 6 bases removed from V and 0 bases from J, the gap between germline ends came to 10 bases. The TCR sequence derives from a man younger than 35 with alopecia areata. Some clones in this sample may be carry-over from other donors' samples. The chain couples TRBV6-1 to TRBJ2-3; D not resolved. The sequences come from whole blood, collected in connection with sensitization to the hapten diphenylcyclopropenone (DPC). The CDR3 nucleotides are TGTGCCAGCAGCATCTGGGCTAGCACAGATACGCAGTATTTT. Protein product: CASSIWASTDTQYF.